The clone carrying this TCR beta chain is medium-sized by frequency. Its cognate antigen is unknown. Recipient PBMCs carried a CFSE label and met irradiated graft donor PBMCs for less than 7 days before FACS sorting. Sequenced by immunoSEQ multiplex PCR; TCRdb stores in-frame clones only, minus some. In total, the table holds around 3,000 clones. This sample was taken from a study of Tregs in tolerant kidney transplant recipients. The source material was CD8+ T cells from blood cultured with allogeneic cells, sampled before the transplant. The source of this sequence is a human patient who received a combined kidney and bone marrow transplant.

The sequenced part of the CDR3 DNA is TGCAGCGTTGAATCCCCCAGGAGCTCCTACAATGAG. It encodes CSVESPRSSYNE. The full CDR3 protein reads CSVESPRSSYNEQFF. The rearrangement uses TRBV29-1 and TRBJ2-1; D unclear. The read stops 3 residues short of the end of the CDR3; the missing end is completed from the germline J gene. The V end lost 2 bases, the J end lost 0 bases, and 11 bases lay between the germline ends. This CDR3 spans 15 amino acids. Germline-derived CDR1 and CDR2 are SQVTM and ANQGSEA.